This entry is about one TCR beta chain. An end of the junction does not agree with germline; a read error may underlie this. RNA, at roughly 0.5 to 1 ug, was reverse transcribed with random hexamers. Amplification of TCR beta CDR3 by immunoSEQ multiplex PCR spanned 54 Vbeta and 13 Jbeta. TCRdb passed the immunoSEQ multiplex PCR reads through MiXCR, listing each CDR3 protein once. The profile shows 150,000 to 200,000 distinct CDR3 sequences, 80% to 95% of them singletons. The CDR3 covers 17 residues. Germline loops: CDR1 KGHSH, CDR2 LQKENI. The entry originates in a study of CD8 T cells in Susac syndrome. Sequencing of TCR beta covered CD8+ and CD4+ T cells obtained from blood. Control patients had untreated stable or active relapsing-remitting multiple sclerosis by revised McDonald criteria. It was negative isolation that provided the CD8+ and CD4+ T cells, whereas TEMRA cells were enriched by FACS.

The chain is built from TRBV18 and TRBJ2-7, with TRBD2 identical over 14 bases. Sequenced input: CD4+ T cells from PBMCs. This clonotype was obtained from a human donor with multiple sclerosis. Here the CDR3 DNA reads TGTGCCAGCTCTCCACCTGGGACTAGCGGGGGAGGAGGCGAGCAGTACTTC. It yields the protein CASSPPGTSGGGGEQYF.